A selection of T cell receptor beta chains follows, all from one sample in a study of vaccination effects on CD4 cells after COVID-19. These receptors are not linked to any known antigen. Sequencing was performed with immunoSEQ multiplex PCR; in TCRdb, only in-frame clones are kept and a portion is missing. The data show 50,000 to 75,000 clones, approximately 72% seen once. The source material was CD4+ T cells from PBMCs cultured without peptide, sampled before COVID-19 vaccination. The receptors shown here come from a human donor who had a prior SARS-CoV-2 infection. Each CDR3 is given with its conserved first and last residue. The D gene is left open where the match is weak. Clone size is given for some rows only: seen once, a few or many times, or a class if the clone is expanded.

j_gene	abundance	d_gene	v_gene	CDR3nt	CDR3aa
TRBJ2-2	few	TRBD2	TRBV30	TGTGCCTGGAGTGTTTTTCTAGCGGGGGCGAACACCGGGGAGCTGTTTTTT	CAWSVFLAGANTGELFF
TRBJ1-2	.	.	TRBV7-2	TGTGCCAGCAGCTTACAGGGATATGGCTACACCTTC	CASSLQGYGYTF
TRBJ1-2	.	TRBD1	TRBV6-5	TGTGCCAGCAGCAGAGACAGGGACTATGGCTACACCTTC	CASSRDRDYGYTF
TRBJ2-7	.	.	TRBV6-2/TRBV6-3	TGTGCCAGCAGCCCCCGGGGACCCTACGAGCAGTACTTC	CASSPRGPYEQYF
TRBJ1-1	few	TRBD1	TRBV6-5	TGTGCCAGCACTAAAGGGGGCGCGTCCACTGAAGCTTTCTTT	CASTKGGASTEAFF
TRBJ1-1	.	.	TRBV2	TGTGCCAGCAGCCCCAATACCTACGGGCACACTGAAGCTTTCTTT	CASSPNTYGHTEAFF
TRBJ2-5	.	.	TRBV4-1	TGCGCCAGCAGCCGCCGCGGCCTCCAAGAGACCCAGTACTTC	CASSRRGLQETQYF
TRBJ2-1	.	.	TRBV29-1	TGCAGCGTTAAACCGGGACTTACCTATGAGCAGTTCTTC	CSVKPGLTYEQFF
TRBJ2-3	.	TRBD2	TRBV5-8	TGTGCCAGCAGCTCATCCCGACTAGCGGGAGGGTTCACAGATACGCAGTATTTT	CASSSSRLAGGFTDTQYF
TRBJ1-2	.	.	TRBV6-5	TGTGCCAGCCAGCCCCCCGTAACAGTCAACTATGGCTACACCTTC	CASQPPVTVNYGYTF
TRBJ2-2	.	TRBD2	TRBV7-9	TGTGCCAGCAGCTTAGAAGCGGGGATCCCCACCGGGGAGCTGTTTTTT	CASSLEAGIPTGELFF
TRBJ2-7	.	.	TRBV28	TGTGCCAGCAGTTTATTTATGAGCGGAACTTCCTACGAGCAGTACTTC	CASSLFMSGTSYEQYF
TRBJ1-1	.	.	TRBV4-2	TGTGCCAGCAGCCAAGAAGGTGAAGGGGACACTGAAGCTTTCTTT	CASSQEGEGDTEAFF
TRBJ1-2	.	.	TRBV7-9	TGTGCCAGCAGCTTAGAGAGGAGGGTAAATGGCTACACCTTC	CASSLERRVNGYTF
TRBJ1-5	.	TRBD1	TRBV19	TGTGCCAGTAGTGGTACAGGGGTTCAGCCCCAGCATTTT	CASSGTGVQPQHF
TRBJ1-2	.	.	TRBV5-1	TGCGCCAGCAGCTTGGGGGCAGGGTTGACCTCGAACTATGGCTACACCTTC	CASSLGAGLTSNYGYTF
TRBJ2-7	.	.	TRBV5-1	TGCGCCAGCAGCGATCAGGGGAGCTCCTACGAGCAGTACTTC	CASSDQGSSYEQYF
TRBJ2-6	.	.	TRBV6-2/TRBV6-3	TGTGCCAGCAGTTCCTACCAATCTGGGGCCAACGTCCTGACTTTC	CASSSYQSGANVLTF
TRBJ2-2	.	.	TRBV7-9	TGTGCCAGCAGCCGCTATGCGGGGGGTGGACAGGGAGGCGCCGGGGAGCTGTTTTTT	CASSRYAGGGQGGAGELFF
TRBJ2-7	few	.	TRBV6-1	TGTGCCAGCAGTGAACCCGTATCCCGGTACGAGCAGTACTTC	CASSEPVSRYEQYF
TRBJ2-7	.	.	TRBV24-1	TGTGCCACCAGTGAAAGGTTCTCCTACGAGCAGTACTTC	CATSERFSYEQYF
TRBJ2-5	.	TRBD1	TRBV28	TGTGCCACCCAACCGTTGGGGACAGGCAGTGGGGAGACCCAGTACTTC	CATQPLGTGSGETQYF
TRBJ1-6	.	.	TRBV19	TGTGCCAGTAGTATAGATCATCGGGAGGGAGGTCCCCTCCACTTT	CASSIDHREGGPLHF
TRBJ1-1	.	.	TRBV2	TGTGCCAGCAGTCCGGACACCGCGAACACTGAAGCTTTCTTT	CASSPDTANTEAFF
TRBJ2-2	.	.	TRBV2	TGTGCCAGCACCCAGGACGCCCCTGCGAACACCGGGGAGCTGTTTTTT	CASTQDAPANTGELFF
TRBJ2-5	.	TRBD2	TRBV10-3	TGTGCCATCGGGGGAGGGCCTGGAGAGACCCAGTACTTC	CAIGGGPGETQYF
TRBJ2-6	.	.	TRBV15	TGTGCCACCAGCAATAGGGGTCTCCCTGGGGCCAACGTCCTGACTTTC	CATSNRGLPGANVLTF
TRBJ2-7	.	TRBD2	TRBV18	TGTGCCAGCTCACTTCTCGCGGGGGGGCCTAGTTACGAGCAGTACTTC	CASSLLAGGPSYEQYF
TRBJ2-1	.	TRBD2	TRBV5-4	TGTGCCAGCACCGCGGGGGGGCGTATAATCAATGAGCAGTTCTTC	CASTAGGRIINEQFF
TRBJ2-7	.	TRBD1	TRBV30	TGTGCCTGGAGCCGGGGACAGGTAGAATACTTC	CAWSRGQVEYF
TRBJ2-3	.	.	TRBV4-2	TGTGCCAGCAGCCAAGTTAGTTCGGGAGCTTTGGGCACAGATACGCAGTATTTT	CASSQVSSGALGTDTQYF
TRBJ2-4	.	.	TRBV23-1	TGCGCCAGCAGTCAAGCATCCCCAATTCAGTACTTC	CASSQASPIQYF
TRBJ1-5	.	.	TRBV6-2/TRBV6-3	TGTGCCAGCAGTTTGAGGGAGGACAGTTCCTATAGCAATCAGCCCCAGCATTTT	CASSLREDSSYSNQPQHF
TRBJ2-7	.	.	TRBV6-5	TGTGCCAGCGGCGGCTCTCCGTCCCTGGCCGAGCAGTACTTC	CASGGSPSLAEQYF
TRBJ1-6	.	TRBD1	TRBV11-2	TGTGCCAGCAGCGACGCAGGGGGCCTCTATTCACCCCTCCACTTT	CASSDAGGLYSPLHF
TRBJ1-2	.	.	TRBV12-3/TRBV12-4	TGTGCCAGCAGTTTGGGCAAACACTATGGCTACACCTTC	CASSLGKHYGYTF
TRBJ2-7	.	.	TRBV24-1	TGTGACAAACGGCAGGGTCATTTTTACGAGCAGTACTTC	CDKRQGHFYEQYF
TRBJ2-5	.	.	TRBV5-1	TGCGCCAGCAGCTTGGGGGCGGGACAGAGGCAAGAGACCCAGTACTTC	CASSLGAGQRQETQYF
TRBJ2-2	few	.	TRBV7-2	TGTGCCAGCAGCTTATCTAGAGTCGGGGAGCTGTTTTTT	CASSLSRVGELFF
TRBJ2-1	few	TRBD2	TRBV27	TGTGCCAGCAGGCCATACTCGATAGCGGGAGGGATCTACAATGAGCAGTTCTTC	CASRPYSIAGGIYNEQFF
TRBJ1-5	few	.	TRBV6-1	TGTGCCAGCAGTGAAGCGCTGACCGGGGCCCAGCATTTT	CASSEALTGAQHF
TRBJ2-5	few	TRBD1	TRBV9	TGTGCCAGCAGCGTAGCTACAGGGGGCAAAGAGACCCAGTACTTC	CASSVATGGKETQYF
TRBJ2-7	.	.	TRBV7-9	TGTGCCAGCAGCTTAGGTGTCTTGGGGGCCGAGCAGTACTTC	CASSLGVLGAEQYF
TRBJ1-3	.	TRBD1	TRBV6-1	TGTGCCAGCAGTGAAGGGAGGCGGCAGGGGGCTAGTGGTGGCACCATATATTTT	CASSEGRRQGASGGTIYF
TRBJ2-4	.	TRBD1	TRBV28	TGTGCCAGCAACCTAGGGACAGAAACTATTCAGTACTTC	CASNLGTETIQYF
TRBJ1-2	.	.	TRBV19	TGTGCCAGTAGTATACGGGCTTTTAACTATGGCTACACCTTC	CASSIRAFNYGYTF
TRBJ1-4	.	.	TRBV12-3/TRBV12-4	TGTGCCAGCAGTCGGGACTCCCTAGTGGGACTGTTTTTT	CASSRDSLVGLFF
TRBJ2-1	.	TRBD1	TRBV6-6	TGTGCCAGCAGTCTACAGGGGGGAAGGGACAATGAGCAGTTCTTC	CASSLQGGRDNEQFF
TRBJ2-5	.	TRBD2	TRBV4-1	TGCGCCAGCAGCCAGGGAGGGATTGGCGGGGGGGCCGGAAAGACCCAGTACTTC	CASSQGGIGGGAGKTQYF
TRBJ1-4	.	.	TRBV29-1	TGCAGCGTTGGCAGAATAAATGAAAAACTGTTTTTT	CSVGRINEKLFF
TRBJ2-7	.	.	TRBV6-5	TGTGCCAGCAGCGTTCATGGACCCTCCTACGAGCAGTACTTC	CASSVHGPSYEQYF
TRBJ1-2	.	.	TRBV5-1	TGCGCCAGCAGCTTTTACCCCGAAACTGACTACACCTTC	CASSFYPETDYTF
TRBJ2-7	once	.	TRBV3-1/TRBV3-2	TGTGCCAGCAGCCTAGGCCGGAACTACGAGCAGTACTTC	CASSLGRNYEQYF